A single sample gave rise to the 4 T cell receptor beta chains below, sequenced in a study of vaccination effects on CD4 cells after COVID-19. The protocol was immunoSEQ multiplex PCR, while the TCRdb copy is restricted to in-frame clones and leaves out a portion. The sample records tens of thousands of clones, around 79% being singletons. Viral peptide pool expansion of antigen-specific CD4+ T cells preceded sequencing in the ViraFEST assay. CD4+ T cells were isolated after 10 days of culture. Nucleocapsid antibody tests were negative, and the vaccine recipients had no prior SARS-CoV-2 infection. Their recognized antigens are unknown. The sample in question was CD4+ T cells from PBMCs cultured with HCoV-NL63 spike peptides, obtained before COVID-19 vaccination. The receptors were gathered from a human donor who received a COVID-19 vaccine.

This clone was detected only once. V gene TRBV7-2 combines with J gene TRBJ1-1; perhaps TRBD1 as D (5 bases). V lost 1 base and J 3 bases, leaving 9 bases between the germline ends. CDR1 is SGHTA, CDR2 FQGNSA, per germline. This CDR3 has 14 amino acids. CDR3 sequence reads: CASSLEVRDTEAFF. In DNA, the CDR3 is TGTGCCAGCAGCTTAGAGGTCAGGGACACTGAAGCTTTCTTT.

The gene calls are TRBV19 and TRBJ1-1; 7 bases line up with TRBD1. The CDR3 is 16 amino acids. Germline lookup yields CDR1 LNHDA and CDR2 SQIVND (reference sequence). The ends lost 5 bases at V and 3 bases at J; junction bases unmatched: 12. The DNA for the CDR3 is TGTGCCAGTAGTGTCCGACAGGGAGGGGCGGACACTGAAGCTTTCTTT. It specifies CASSVRQGGADTEAFF.

The gene calls are TRBV7-2 and TRBJ2-1; D unclear. Trimming took off 1 base at V and 13 bases at J, with 17 bases between the two ends. The CDR3 runs to 14 residues. Germline lookup yields CDR1 SGHTA and CDR2 FQGNSA. CDR3 nucleotides: TGTGCCAGCAGCTTAGAGGGTAGCTATACCCCCCAGTTCTTC. It codes for CASSLEGSYTPQFF. The whole variable domain, remainder taken from reference TRBV7-2 and TRBJ2-1, is GAGVSQSPSNKVTEKGKDVELRCDPISGHTALYWYRQSLGQGLEFLIYFQGNSAPDKSGLPSDRFSAERTGGSVSTLTIQRTQQEDSAVYLCASSLEGSYTPQFFGPGTRLTVL.

V and J are TRBV6-5 and TRBJ2-5, with D uncertain. The V gene lost 4 bases and the J gene lost 5 bases, with 14 bases spanning the gap. CDR3 length equals 14 residues. Germline lookup yields CDR1 MNHEY and CDR2 SVGAGI. The CDR3 sequence: CASSSSRGRETQYF. The CDR3 DNA reads as TGTGCCAGCAGTTCCTCTCGTGGCCGGGAGACCCAGTACTTC.